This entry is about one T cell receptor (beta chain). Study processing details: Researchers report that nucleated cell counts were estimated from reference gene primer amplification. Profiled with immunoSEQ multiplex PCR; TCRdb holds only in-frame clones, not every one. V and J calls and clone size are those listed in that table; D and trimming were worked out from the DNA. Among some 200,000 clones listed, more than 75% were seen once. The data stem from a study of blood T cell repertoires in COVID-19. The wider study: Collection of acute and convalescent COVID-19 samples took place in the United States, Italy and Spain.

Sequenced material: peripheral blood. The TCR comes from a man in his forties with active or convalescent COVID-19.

CDR3 bases: TGTGCCAGCGATACAGGGGGTCTGGGAGGCTACACCTTC. It translates to CASDTGGLGGYTF. This chain joins TRBV2 and TRBJ1-2; TRBD1 matches at 8 bases. The CDR3 sequence is 13 residues long. Germline-derived CDR1 and CDR2 are SNHLY and FYNNEI. V dropped 8 bases and J dropped 8; count of bases not matched to a gene: 10.